These 28 T cell receptor beta chains originate from one sample sequenced in a study of blood T cell repertoires in COVID-19. This table comes from immunoSEQ multiplex PCR, and its TCRdb copy is limited to in-frame clones, with some not included. Among approximately 470,000 clones listed, 70% to 90% were seen once. The sample consisted of peripheral blood. The source of these receptors is a human donor in a cohort sampled during active COVID-19.

The chain is built from TRBV29-1 and TRBJ1-1; D may be TRBD1 (6 bases). V lost 6 bases to trimming and J lost 4 bases, with 9 bases between them. Germline CDR1 SQVTM, CDR2 ANQGSEA. The CDR3 contains 11 residues. Here the CDR3 reads CSVRGFTEAFF. Written as DNA, the CDR3 is TGCAGCGTGAGGGGGTTCACTGAAGCTTTCTTT.

The CDR3: CASTPPAGENEQYF. The CDR3 nucleotides read TGTGCCAGCACCCCTCCAGCGGGAGAAAACGAGCAGTACTTC. The chain uses TRBV2 and TRBJ2-7; 8 bases map to TRBD2. This CDR3 spans 14 amino acids. The V gene's germline CDR1 is SNHLY and CDR2 FYNNEI. Trimming removed 7 bases from V and 5 bases from J; junction bases left unmatched: 10.

Only a few counts were recorded for this clone. The chain is built from TRBV9 and TRBJ1-6, with D perhaps matching TRBD1 (5 bases). Germline V gives CDR1 SGDLS, CDR2 YYNGEE. V was clipped by 4 bases and J by 6 bases, with 17 bases between them. The CDR3 contains 16 residues. The CDR3 here is CASSSKAGTPNSPLHF. DNA for the CDR3: TGTGCCAGCAGCTCAAAGGCGGGGACGCCTAATTCACCCCTCCACTTT. Full variable domain (missing parts from reference TRBV9 and TRBJ1-6): DSGVTQTPKHLITATGQRVTLRCSPRSGDLSVYWYQQSLDQGLQFLIQYYNGEERAKGNILERFSAQQFPDLHSELNLSSLELGDSALYFCASSSKAGTPNSPLHFGNGTRLTVT.

The CDR3 loop is CASSPPQGLADQETQYF. The CDR3 DNA sequence: TGTGCCAGCAGTCCCCCCCAGGGACTAGCGGACCAAGAGACCCAGTACTTC. V is TRBV27 and J is TRBJ2-5, with 11 positions matching TRBD2. The CDR3 consists of 17 residues. Per the germline V gene, CDR1 is MNHEY and CDR2 is SMNVEV (reference sequence). After removal of 5 bases from V and 0 bases from J, the junction contained 8 bases not matched to a gene.

The chain carries TRBV28 and TRBJ2-1; 7 nucleotides agree with TRBD2. Germline values: CDR1 MDHEN, CDR2 SYDVKM. J gave up 3 bases and V 6 bases, and 5 bases lay outside the gene matches. This CDR3 comprises 14 residues. The CDR3 here is CASRGGLGYNEQFF. The CDR3 bases are TGTGCCAGCAGGGGGGGGTTAGGCTACAATGAGCAGTTCTTC.

The V gene is TRBV20-1, the J gene TRBJ2-5, with D possibly being TRBD1 (5 bases). The CDR3 runs to 14 residues. V lost 3 bases and J 0 bases, leaving 11 bases between the germline ends. Germline V CDR1 and CDR2: DFQATT, SNEGSKA (reference sequence). The CDR3: CSASGAGNQETQYF. In DNA, the CDR3 is TGCAGTGCTAGTGGGGCAGGGAACCAAGAGACCCAGTACTTC.

CDR3 amino acids: CASSPVGALTDTQYF. The CDR3 bases are TGTGCCAGCTCACCAGTGGGGGCCCTCACAGATACGCAGTATTTT. J is TRBJ2-3 and V is TRBV18; a possible D gene is TRBD1 (6 bases). The CDR3 consists of 15 residues. Per germline, CDR1 KGHSH and CDR2 LQKENI. V was cut by 2 bases and J by 2 bases, with 11 bases left in between. The full variable domain, completed using reference TRBV18 and TRBJ2-3, is NAGVMQNPRHLVRRRGQEARLRCSPMKGHSHVYWYRQLPEEGLKFMVYLQKENIIDESGMPKERFSAEFPKEGPSILRIQQVVRGDSAAYFCASSPVGALTDTQYFGPGTRLTVL.

The chain links TRBV30 to TRBJ1-6, with 7 bases aligning to TRBD1. Unmatched junction bases numbered 6, after V lost 4 bases and J lost 0 bases. The CDR3 covers 16 residues. Germline lookup yields CDR1 GTSNPN and CDR2 SVGIG (reference sequence). CDR3 nucleotides: TGTGCCTGGAAAGGGGGCAGCAGCTCCTATAATTCACCCCTCCACTTT. Its translation: CAWKGGSSSYNSPLHF.

Comment on this clone: Other DNA sequences in this sample translate to the same CDR3. CDR3 residues: CASSYSGGTYEQYF. CDR3 DNA: TGTGCCAGCAGTTACTCGGGAGGGACCTACGAGCAGTACTTC. The chain uses TRBV6-5 and TRBJ2-7; TRBD2 matches 7 bases. V lost 0 bases, J lost 2 bases, and 1 base stayed unmatched. Germline loops: CDR1 MNHEY, CDR2 SVGAGI. This CDR3 spans 14 amino acids.

The CDR3 DNA reads TGTGCCAGCAGCTTAGGGCGGGAAGAGCAGTTCTTC. It codes for CASSLGREEQFF. The chain employs TRBV7-3 and TRBJ2-1; a weak D match, TRBD2 (6 bases). Trimming shortened V by 2 bases and J by 10 bases, and 9 bases separated the two germline ends. Germline assignment: CDR1 SGHTA and CDR2 FQGTGA. The CDR3 totals 12 residues. The variable domain in full, completed from reference TRBV7-3 and TRBJ2-1, reads GAGVSQTPSNKVTEKGKYVELRCDPISGHTALYWYRQSLGQGPEFLIYFQGTGAADDSGLPNDRFFAVRPEGSVSTLKIQRTERGDSAVYLCASSLGREEQFFGPGTRLTVL.

The chain carries TRBV4-3 and TRBJ2-1; no reliable D call. There are 15 residues in the CDR3. The V and J ends lost 1 base and 4 bases respectively, with 11 bases between them. Looked up from germline, CDR1 is LGHNA and CDR2 is YSLEER. This CDR3 reads CASSQALELYNEQFF. The CDR3 DNA reads TGCGCCAGCAGCCAAGCGCTAGAGTTGTACAATGAGCAGTTCTTC.

J is TRBJ1-2 and V is TRBV3-1 (or the pseudogene TRBV3-2); the D is unclear. This CDR3 contains 13 residues. Germline V CDR1 and CDR2: LGHDT, YNNKEL (reference sequence). V dropped 1 base and J dropped 5 bases, with 8 bases sitting between them. In DNA, the CDR3 is TGTGCCAGCAGCCAAGTGAACGGGTATGGCTACACCTTC. It specifies CASSQVNGYGYTF.

J is TRBJ1-2 and V is TRBV18; 10 nucleotides align to TRBD1. Looked up from germline, CDR1 is KGHSH and CDR2 is LQKENI. This CDR3 has 15 residues. Trimming cost V 4 bases and J 2 bases; bases outside gene matches: 4. The CDR3 sequence: CASSQPGQGNYGYTF. The CDR3 nucleotides are TGTGCCAGCTCACAACCGGGACAGGGGAACTATGGCTACACCTTC.

The chain uses TRBV4-1 and TRBJ2-7, with 10 positions matching TRBD1. The CDR3 is 15 amino acids. V lost 3 bases and J lost 3; bases outside the gene matches: 5. Germline V gene data show CDR1 as MGHRA and CDR2 as YSYEKL. The CDR3 nucleotides are TGCGCCAGCAGCCAGGCCGGGACAGGGGTCTACGAGCAGTACTTC. It encodes CASSQAGTGVYEQYF.

J is TRBJ2-1 and V is TRBV29-1, with 10 bases aligning to TRBD2. Unmatched junction bases numbered 10, after V lost 2 bases and J lost 9 bases. Germline V gene sequence: CDR1 SQVTM, CDR2 ANQGSEA. The CDR3 totals 15 residues. The CDR3 DNA reads TGCAGCGTTGAACGGCTAGCGGGAGTATTTGGTGAGCAGTTCTTC. It yields the protein CSVERLAGVFGEQFF.

The chain uses TRBV10-3 and TRBJ1-2, with 7 bases aligning to TRBD1. CDR1 ENHRY and CDR2 SYGVKD come from the germline V gene. The CDR3 totals 13 residues. V was clipped by 8 bases and J by 0 bases; unmatched bases: 3. In DNA, the CDR3 is TGTGCCATCCTCGGGACAGCTAACTATGGCTACACCTTC. It is translated as CAILGTANYGYTF.

The chain recombines TRBV5-4 with TRBJ2-1; 10 bases match TRBD2. The CDR3 spans 15 residues. The junction had 4 bases not matched to a gene; V was cut back by 2 bases and J by 5 bases. Germline values: CDR1 SGHNT, CDR2 YYREEE (reference sequence). The CDR3 spells CASSLKREGNNEQFF. The DNA of the CDR3 is TGTGCCAGCAGCTTAAAGCGGGAGGGTAACAATGAGCAGTTCTTC.

This clone was counted between two and nine times. The gene calls are TRBV11-2 and TRBJ2-3; D might be TRBD1 (6 bases). This CDR3 has 13 amino acids. Germline lookup yields CDR1 SGHAT and CDR2 FQNNGV. V lost 8 bases and J 1 base, leaving 10 bases between the germline ends. The CDR3, as DNA: TGTGCCAGCGAGGCAGGGGGCACAGATACGCAGTATTTT. This gives the protein CASEAGGTDTQYF.

V usage is TRBV6-6 and J usage is TRBJ2-4; 9 nucleotides line up with TRBD2. V was pared by 5 bases and J by 5 bases, with 10 bases of the junction left unmatched. CDR1 and CDR2 from the germline V gene are MNHNY and SVGAGI (reference sequence). This CDR3 contains 16 residues. CDR3 nucleotide sequence: TGTGCCAGCAGTGTCAAGTGGCGGGGGGGCGAAAACATTCAGTACTTC. Translation: CASSVKWRGGENIQYF.

The rearrangement uses TRBV6-6 and TRBJ2-2; 8 bases agree with TRBD2. Germline CDR1 MNHNY, CDR2 SVGAGI (reference sequence). This CDR3 comprises 18 residues. Trimming at V came to 5 bases and at J to 0 bases, leaving 11 bases not matched to a gene. CDR3 in amino acids: CASSPTPGAGANTGELFF. The CDR3 coding sequence is TGTGCCAGCAGTCCCACCCCCGGAGCGGGAGCGAACACCGGGGAGCTGTTTTTT.

CDR3 protein: CASSETSGSNEQYF. The CDR3 DNA reads TGTGCCAGCAGCGAGACTAGCGGGAGCAACGAGCAGTACTTC. The gene calls are TRBV7-3 and TRBJ2-7; 12 bases are shared with TRBD2. Looked up from germline, CDR1 is SGHTA and CDR2 is FQGTGA. The CDR3 extends over 14 amino acids. The ends lost 5 bases at V and 5 bases at J; junction bases unmatched: 4.

As concerns this clone: Other DNA sequences in this sample translate to the same CDR3. This chain connects TRBV30 to TRBJ1-5; D is possibly TRBD1 (6 bases). In germline, CDR1 is GTSNPN, CDR2 SVGIG (reference sequence). With 0 bases removed from V and 5 bases from J, the gap between germline ends came to 8 bases. The CDR3 sequence is 13 residues long. For the CDR3, the DNA is TGTGCCTGGAGTGTTAACAGGGATCAGCCCCAGCATTTT. It codes for CAWSVNRDQPQHF.

This sequence joins TRBV11-2 and TRBJ2-7; 7 nucleotides line up with TRBD1. The CDR3 extends over 14 amino acids. Germline lookup yields CDR1 SGHAT and CDR2 FQNNGV. V lost 3 bases to trimming and J lost 2 bases; unmatched junction nucleotides: 4. CDR3 nucleotides: TGTGCCAGCAGCTTCACAGGGGCGGCCTACGAGCAGTACTTC. Its translation is CASSFTGAAYEQYF.

The chain couples TRBV6-6 to TRBJ2-3; 10 bases are shared with TRBD2. The CDR3 sequence is 15 residues long. V trimming: 6 bases; J trimming: 5 bases; junction bases outside the gene matches: 8. Germline V CDR1 and CDR2: MNHNY, SVGAGI (reference sequence). The CDR3 bases are TGTGCCAGCAGCGTGGGGACTAGCGCCGGAGATACGCAGTATTTT. This codes for CASSVGTSAGDTQYF.

The chain carries TRBV28 and TRBJ2-4; no reliable D call. CDR3 length: 14 amino acids. The germline V gene encodes CDR1 MDHEN and CDR2 SYDVKM. Trimming took 1 base from V and 10 from J, leaving 14 bases between them. In nucleotides, the CDR3 is TGTGCCAGCAGTTTATCCGGCCTCGCGGTGATTCAGTACTTC. As protein: CASSLSGLAVIQYF. The full variable domain, with the rest looked up from reference TRBV28 and TRBJ2-4, is DVKVTQSSRYLVKRTGEKVFLECVQDMDHENMFWYRQDPGLGLRLIYFSYDVKMKEKGDIPEGYSVSREKKERFSLILESASTNQTSMYLCASSLSGLAVIQYFGAGTRLSVL.

V and J are TRBV7-9 and TRBJ2-2; maybe TRBD2 (6 bases). V gave up 6 bases and J gave up 5 bases, with 28 bases separating them. The CDR3 has 19 residues. Germline CDR1 SEHNR, CDR2 FQNEAQ (reference sequence). As DNA, the CDR3 is TGTGCCAGCAGGCGCCTTAGTCCCGCGGCAGGGAGGTGGACCGGGGAGCTGTTTTTT. Translation: CASRRLSPAAGRWTGELFF.

The chain combines TRBV28 with TRBJ2-1; tentative D call: TRBD1 (5 bases). Trimming took 6 bases from V and 5 from J, leaving 20 bases between them. Germline CDR1 and CDR2: MDHEN and SYDVKM. The CDR3 runs 16 residues. This CDR3 reads CASSQPGQGENNEQFF. The CDR3 coding sequence is TGTGCCAGCAGCCAGCCAGGTCAGGGCGAAAACAATGAGCAGTTCTTC.

The V call is TRBV30, the J call TRBJ1-4; no reliable D call. The V gene lost 0 bases and the J gene lost 12 bases, with 17 bases spanning the gap. Germline lookup yields CDR1 GTSNPN and CDR2 SVGIG (reference sequence). There are 14 residues in the CDR3. DNA of the CDR3: TGTGCCTGGAGTGTAGGGAGCCACGCAGTAGAACTGTTTTTT. It specifies CAWSVGSHAVELFF.